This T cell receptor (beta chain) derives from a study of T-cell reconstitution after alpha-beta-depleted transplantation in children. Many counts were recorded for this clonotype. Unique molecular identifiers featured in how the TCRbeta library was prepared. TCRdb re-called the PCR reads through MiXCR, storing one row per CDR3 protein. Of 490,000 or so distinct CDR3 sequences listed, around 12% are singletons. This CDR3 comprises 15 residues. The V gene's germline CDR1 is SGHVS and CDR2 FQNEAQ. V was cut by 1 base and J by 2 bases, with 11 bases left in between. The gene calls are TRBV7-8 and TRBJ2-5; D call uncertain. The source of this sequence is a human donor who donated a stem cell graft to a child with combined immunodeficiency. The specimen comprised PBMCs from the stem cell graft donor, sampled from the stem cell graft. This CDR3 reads CASSLGLPVQETQYF. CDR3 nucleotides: TGTGCCAGCAGCTTAGGGTTACCGGTGCAAGAGACCCAGTACTTC.